Presented here are 20 T cell receptor beta chains from one specimen sequenced in a study of vaccination and CD4 T cells after COVID-19. Antigens for these TCRs are unknown. Cultured CD4+ T cell DNA was sequenced using the Oncomine TCR Beta short-read assay. TCRdb itself ran the PCR reads through MiXCR, one entry per CDR3 protein. The sample carries some 15,000 distinct CDR3 sequences, approximately 27% recorded once. Treatment specified: approximately nine-day PBMC culture with coronavirus spike peptide pools or control peptides (ViraFEST assay). Sequenced material: cultured CD4+ T cells from blood. The source of these receptors is a human donor with COVID-19.

The rearrangement uses TRBV20-1 and TRBJ2-7; D gene unclear. CDR1 DFQATT and CDR2 SNEGSKA come from the germline V gene (reference sequence). Trimming took 7 bases from V and 3 from J, leaving 13 bases between them. This CDR3 spans 12 amino acids. This CDR3 is CSVKGTNYEQYF. The CDR3 coding sequence is TGCAGTGTAAAAGGCACTAACTACGAGCAGTACTTC.

This clonotype counts as medium-sized. Compared with germline, one end of the junction differs, possibly owing to a read error. The V gene is TRBV20-1, the J gene TRBJ1-2, with a tentative D call TRBD1 (5 bases). Germline V CDR1 and CDR2: DFQATT, SNEGSKA (reference sequence). There are 12 residues in the CDR3. This CDR3 is CSAREQGLGARF. The CDR3 nucleotides are TGCAGTGCTAGAGAGCAGGGACTAGGGGCCCGCTTC.

For the CDR3, the DNA is TGTGCCAGCAGTGTATCCGGGCCAGCTGAAGCTTTCTTT. Encoded protein: CASSVSGPAEAFF. The chain has TRBV2 and TRBJ1-1; D not certain. This CDR3 is built from 13 residues. Germline V lookup: CDR1 SNHLY, CDR2 FYNNEI. V lost 4 bases and J 6 bases, leaving 12 bases between the germline ends. Complete variable domain (other parts from reference TRBV2 and TRBJ1-1): EPEVTQTPSHQVTQMGQEVILRCVPISNHLYFYWYRQILGQKVEFLVSFYNNEISEKSEIFDDQFSVERPDGSNFTLKIRSTKLEDSAMYFCASSVSGPAEAFFGQGTRLTVV.

This clonotype was counted only a few times. The chain is built from TRBV19 and TRBJ2-2; 8 bases match TRBD2. Germline V CDR1 and CDR2: LNHDA, SQIVND (reference sequence). Unmatched junction bases numbered 7, after V lost 6 bases and J lost 4 bases. The CDR3 is 15 residues long. CDR3 in amino acids: CASRWGGGTTGELFF. As DNA, the CDR3 is TGTGCCAGTAGGTGGGGCGGGGGGACCACCGGGGAGCTGTTTTTT.

The chain combines TRBV5-1 with TRBJ1-5; 8 nucleotides line up with TRBD1. CDR1 and CDR2 (germline): SGHRS, YFSETQ. With 0 bases clipped from V and 7 bases from J, the junction kept 0 bases outside the gene matches. The CDR3 runs to 13 residues. In nucleotides, the CDR3 is TGCGCCAGCAGCTTGGGGACAGGGCAGCCCCAGCATTTT. Translated, it gives CASSLGTGQPQHF.

The rearrangement links TRBV7-9 to TRBJ1-6; D is uncertain. The V end lost 3 bases, the J end lost 8 bases, and 5 bases lay between the germline ends. The CDR3 contains 12 residues. Germline V CDR1 and CDR2: SEHNR, FQNEAQ (reference sequence). The CDR3: CASSFPDSPLHF. In DNA form, the CDR3 reads TGTGCCAGCAGCTTTCCCGATTCACCCCTCCACTTT.

V is TRBV6-2 or TRBV6-3 and J is TRBJ1-4, with D perhaps TRBD1 (5 bases). Trimming pared 5 bases from V and 5 bases from J, leaving 12 bases between. The CDR3 spans 14 residues. Germline CDR1 is MNHEY and CDR2 is SVGEGT. The CDR3 is CASSDTGTNEKLFF. The CDR3, as DNA: TGTGCCAGCAGTGACACGGGGACGAATGAAAAACTGTTTTTT.

This rearrangement joins TRBV12-5 to TRBJ2-3, with no clear D. Trimming removed 1 base at V and 9 bases at J, with 5 bases between. The CDR3 is 11 amino acids. Germline V gene sequence: CDR1 LGHNT, CDR2 FRNRAP. This CDR3 is CASGLGDTQYF. For the CDR3, the DNA is TGTGCTAGTGGTTTGGGCGACACGCAGTATTTT.

The V gene is TRBV7-2, the J gene TRBJ1-2, with TRBD1 matching over 8 bases. Germline-derived CDR1 and CDR2 are SGHTA and FQGNSA. The trim removed 1 base at V and 3 bases at J, leaving 1 base unmatched. The CDR3 loop spans 14 amino acids. CDR3 region: CASSLGTGHYGYTF. CDR3 in DNA: TGTGCCAGCAGCTTAGGGACAGGGCACTATGGCTACACCTTC.

This clonotype was counted a few times. The chain links TRBV6-2 or TRBV6-3 to TRBJ1-5; D may be TRBD1 (5 bases). This CDR3 region has 18 residues. The V gene's germline CDR1 is MNHEY and CDR2 SVGEGT. Trimming removed 5 bases from V and 3 bases from J, with 23 bases in between. The CDR3 here is CASSPQRDRQGVNQPQHF. The CDR3 DNA sequence: TGTGCCAGCAGTCCTCAAAGGGACCGACAAGGAGTCAATCAGCCCCAGCATTTT.

This clonotype has only a few counts. This chain joins TRBV2 and TRBJ2-3; the D gene is possibly TRBD1 (6 bases). CDR1 is SNHLY, CDR2 FYNNEI, per germline. V was pared by 2 bases and J by 9 bases, with 15 bases between. The CDR3 sequence is 14 residues long. CDR3 region: CASSERSQGLTQYF. The CDR3 DNA is TGTGCCAGCAGTGAAAGATCTCAGGGGCTGACGCAGTATTTT.

This clonotype appeared a few times. The J gene is TRBJ1-5, the V gene TRBV6-1, with D unresolved. The CDR3 covers 14 residues. The ends were cut back, 10 bases at V and 2 bases at J, with 15 bases in the middle. Germline CDR1 is MNHNS and CDR2 is SASEGT. CDR3 DNA sequence: TGTGCCAACCGGGTAGCCGGAGGCAATCAGCCCCAGCATTTT. Encoded protein: CANRVAGGNQPQHF.

CDR3 sequence: CASSRVGGETQYF. CDR3 nucleotides: TGTGCCAGCAGCCGTGTCGGGGGGGAGACCCAGTACTTC. The genes are TRBV7-2 and TRBJ2-5; 7 nucleotides agree with TRBD2. J gave up 5 bases and V 5 bases, and 5 bases lay outside the gene matches. The germline gives CDR1 SGHTA, CDR2 FQGNSA. This CDR3 has 13 residues.

This clonotype came up a few times. The chain recombines TRBV27 with TRBJ2-7; either TRBD1 or TRBD2 may fit D (5 bases each). Per the germline V gene, CDR1 is MNHEY and CDR2 is SMNVEV (reference sequence). Trimming pared 5 bases from V and 3 bases from J, leaving 14 bases between. The CDR3 runs 14 residues. The CDR3 reads CASSTPGPSYEQYF. The CDR3 DNA reads TGTGCCAGCAGTACCCCGGGACCCAGCTACGAGCAGTACTTC.

This clonotype was recorded a few times. The chain has TRBV19 and TRBJ2-3; D remains unclear. The CDR3 totals 15 residues. Trimming took 4 bases from V and 0 from J, leaving 11 bases between them. Germline V gene lookup returns CDR1 LNHDA and CDR2 SQIVND (reference sequence). As DNA, the CDR3 is TGTGCCAGTAGTAAGTCCGTCCTTAGCACAGATACGCAGTATTTT. Encoded protein: CASSKSVLSTDTQYF.

The chain joins TRBV7-3 to TRBJ2-5, with D possibly matching TRBD2 (6 bases). The V gene lost 2 bases and the J gene lost 4 bases, with 8 bases spanning the gap. Per the germline V gene, CDR1 is SGHTA and CDR2 is FQGTGA. The CDR3 loop spans 13 amino acids. CDR3 in DNA: TGTGCCAGCAGCTTAGGGGGAGGAGAGACCCAGTACTTC. Amino acid sequence: CASSLGGGETQYF.

This clonotype was seen a handful of times. The rearrangement joins TRBV5-8 to TRBJ2-7; 8 bases are shared with TRBD2. This CDR3 contains 15 residues. J gave up 2 bases and V 2 bases, and 6 bases lay outside the gene matches. Looked up from germline, CDR1 is SGHTS and CDR2 is YDEGEE. CDR3 loop: CASSFYTSGTYEQYF. Written as DNA, the CDR3 is TGTGCCAGCAGCTTTTATACTAGCGGAACCTACGAGCAGTACTTC. Full variable domain (remainder filled in from reference TRBV5-8 and TRBJ2-7): EAGVTQSPTHLIKTRGQQATLRCSPISGHTSVYWYQQALGLGLQFLLWYDEGEERNRGNFPPRFSGRQFPNYSSELNVNALELEDSALYLCASSFYTSGTYEQYFGPGTRLTVT.

This clonotype is termed medium-sized. The chain employs TRBV30 and TRBJ1-2; D call uncertain. Germline V gives CDR1 GTSNPN, CDR2 SVGIG (reference sequence). V was pared by 3 bases and J by 0 bases, with 8 bases between. The CDR3 runs to 13 residues. The CDR3, as DNA: TGTGCCTGGAGGAGGGATCCTAACTATGGCTACACCTTC. Protein: CAWRRDPNYGYTF.

The V and J genes are TRBV11-3 and TRBJ2-4, with 7 nucleotides matching TRBD2. Germline values: CDR1 SGHNT, CDR2 YENEEA. The CDR3 sequence is 15 residues long. V was clipped by 0 bases and J by 7 bases; unmatched bases: 6. As DNA, the CDR3 is TGTGCCAGCAGCTTAGACGGGGTCGGGGGGAACATTCAGTACTTC. It codes for CASSLDGVGGNIQYF. The full variable domain, in which reference TRBV11-3 and TRBJ2-4 provide the parts outside the CDR3, is EAGVVQSPRYKIIEKKQPVAFWCNPISGHNTLYWYLQNLGQGPELLIRYENEEAVDDSQLPKDRFSAERLKGVDSTLKIQPAELGDSAVYLCASSLDGVGGNIQYFGAGTRLSVL.

The chain has TRBV4-3 and TRBJ2-3; D possibly corresponds to TRBD2 (6 bases). This CDR3 has 16 residues. The germline V gene encodes CDR1 LGHNA and CDR2 YSLEER. The germline V and J ends were trimmed by 0 bases and 1 base, with 11 bases remaining between them. This chain's CDR3 is CASSQEWDLGTDTQYF. In DNA, the CDR3 is TGCGCCAGCAGCCAAGAATGGGACTTAGGCACAGATACGCAGTATTTT.